This TCR beta chain derives from a study of ipilimumab plus nivolumab after autologous stem cell transplantation. Turning to the study itself: Typical patient got roughly 5 ipilimumab doses and about eight nivolumab doses (median).

CDR3 length: 14 residues. The germline V and J ends were trimmed by 2 bases and 4 bases, with 13 bases remaining between them. CDR1 SGHKS and CDR2 YYEKEE come from the germline V gene (reference sequence). Some clones are missing from TCRdb's copy, which holds only in-frame ones; the method was immunoSEQ multiplex PCR. The sample carries 3,300 or so clones, roughly three quarters recorded once. The chain uses TRBV5-5 and TRBJ2-7; tentative D call: TRBD2 (6 bases). This sequence was found in a male donor with primary mediastinal lymphoma. The specimen comprised PBMCs, sampled in a trial of ipilimumab plus nivolumab as post-transplant consolidation. CDR3 protein: CASSLGEGTYEQYF. DNA of the CDR3: TGTGCCAGCAGCTTAGGAGAGGGGACTTACGAGCAGTACTTC.